This TCR beta chain derives from a study of T cells in Graves' hyperthyroidism and ophthalmopathy. A note on this clonotype: A much more abundant neighbour one base away suggests this may be a read error.

Clinical symptoms, serum thyroxine and TRAb, thyroid ultrasound and orbital computed tomography were used for the diagnoses. Fresh peripheral blood, around 10 ml, yielded the PBMCs. What was amplified from RNA transcripts were TCR beta CDR3 regions. The primer set for the first-round RT-PCR of the TCR CDR3 was HTBI. TCRdb independently ran MiXCR on the multiplex PCR reads; one entry per CDR3 protein. The repertoire holds just under 750,000 distinct CDR3 sequences, approximately 40% seen once, with around a third in the top ten. With 8 bases removed from V and 1 base from J, the gap between germline ends came to 17 bases. The germline gives CDR1 SGHTA, CDR2 FQGNSA. This CDR3 is 15 amino acids long.

The clonotype was recovered from a woman aged 40 to 50 with Graves' hyperthyroidism. Material for sequencing was blood. The chain combines TRBV7-2 with TRBJ1-1; D is ambiguous. The CDR3 region is CASGSQTHRNTEAFF. DNA of the CDR3: TGTGCCAGCGGCTCCCAGACACACCGGAACACTGAAGCTTTCTTT.